Listed below are T cell receptor beta chains from one sample, sequenced in a study of blood T cell repertoires in COVID-19. Clones were sequenced by immunoSEQ multiplex PCR, and TCRdb holds only the in-frame ones, with some missing. The sample consists of 40,000 to 45,000 clones, less than 70% of them appearing once. Sequencing was carried out using peripheral blood. The receptors come from a man older than 75 with acute or convalescent COVID-19. The conserved cysteine and the conserved F or W are not part of the CDR3 here. Expanded clones are given a class, and other clones once, few, many or no size at all.

v_call clone_size cdr3_aa
TRBV6-1 . ASSDPGHPNTEAF
TRBV5-1 few ASSFTTGDFLAGGYT
TRBV5-6 few ASSLGPPGEKLF
TRBV6-5 few ASIGLAGVLGELF
TRBV6-5 few ASSPQGSSTDTQY
TRBV6-6 . ASSDSRNTEAF
TRBV2 . ASSELAGSYNEQF
TRBV6-5 . ASSRDRGAEAF
TRBV11-2 . ASSPQTFRGGYT
TRBV4-2 . ASSQDPQDNNSPLH
TRBV27 . ASSFGSRANYGYT
TRBV11-1 few ASTRDSTYEQY
TRBV7-9 . ASSLTGGSYNEQF
TRBV4-3 . ASSQESRLAFPNEQF
TRBV7-8 . ASSLYRGHGYT
TRBV13 . ASSLVWGQTNIEQF
TRBV5-1 . ASSLGASATDQPQH
TRBV19 . ATSSNGRDYPSYEQY
TRBV2 once ASSREGVGTEAF
TRBV4-1 few ASSHVGEPANYGYT
TRBV16 . ASSQDSTGLSGYT
TRBV28 few ASSPGEEKLF
TRBV7-3 . ASSLKAGGAEQF
TRBV5-6 . ASSFWSSAVNEQF
TRBV7-6 . ASSLGIDRDTQPQH
TRBV5-5 . ASSMGRNTEAF
TRBV11-3 . ASSRRGTATYEQY
TRBV7-9 few ASSLGQLNTEAF
TRBV5-1 . ASNPGTGDYNEQF
TRBV20-1 . SARQGDTQY
TRBV29-1 . SVSGQGFYT
TRBV6-5 . ASSYGSYSNQPQH
TRBV12-5 . ASAQTGGNYGYT
TRBV10-3 . AISSQGGANTGELF
TRBV11-1 . ASSLSAWGDAGELF
TRBV9 . ASSVTSGYNEQF